Listed below are T cell receptor beta chains from one sample, sequenced in a study of blood T cell repertoires in COVID-19. This table comes from immunoSEQ multiplex PCR, and its TCRdb copy is limited to in-frame clones, with some not included. The sample has about 280,000 clones; around 83% are singletons. Sequencing used PBMCs or T cells enriched from blood (not recorded which). These receptors originate from a man aged 40-49 years who had been exposed to COVID-19. The CDR3 runs from the conserved cysteine through the conserved F or W. The D gene is left open where the match is weak. Clone size appears in some rows only: once, few, many, or a class for an expanded clone.

j_gene	v_gene	abundance	d_gene	CDR3nt	CDR3aa
TRBJ1-2	TRBV5-1	NA	TRBD1	TGCGCCAGCAGCTTGGACAGGGGCTATGGCTACACCTTC	CASSLDRGYGYTF
TRBJ2-3	TRBV19	NA	NA	TGTGCCAGTAGTAGTTCCGCAGATACGCAGTATTTT	CASSSSADTQYF
TRBJ1-4	TRBV19	NA	NA	TGTGCCAGTAGTATTGACAGATACGTCGGTGCAACTAATGAAAAACTGTTTTTT	CASSIDRYVGATNEKLFF
TRBJ1-4	TRBV6-5	NA	NA	TGTGCCACCCATGGGAGGGTAGGCGAAAAACTGTTTTTT	CATHGRVGEKLFF
TRBJ2-5	TRBV28	once	NA	TGTGCCAGCATCCACCCCGGGGGATTCAGGGAGACCCAGTACTTC	CASIHPGGFRETQYF
TRBJ1-1	TRBV7-6	NA	NA	TGTGCCAGCAGCTTAGGAACAGGGAGTCACACTGAAGCTTTCTTT	CASSLGTGSHTEAFF
TRBJ2-7	TRBV19	once	TRBD2	TGTGCCAGTAGTAAACCGGGACTAGTCTACGAGCAGTACTTC	CASSKPGLVYEQYF
TRBJ1-2	TRBV5-8	NA	TRBD1	TGTGCCAGCAGCTTTGAGACAGGGTACTATGGCTACACCTTC	CASSFETGYYGYTF
TRBJ2-7	TRBV6-5	few	TRBD2	TGTGCCAGCAGTCGCGCCGGGACTAGCGTCTACGAGCAGTACTTC	CASSRAGTSVYEQYF
TRBJ2-1	TRBV7-3	NA	TRBD2	TGTGCCAGCAGCCCAAATCAGCGGGACCCTCGGGATGAGCAGTTCTTC	CASSPNQRDPRDEQFF
TRBJ2-5	TRBV7-8	NA	TRBD2	TGTGCCAGCAGCCAAGAAGGACTAGCGGTTCAAGAGACCCAGTACTTC	CASSQEGLAVQETQYF
TRBJ1-6	TRBV15	NA	NA	TGTGCCACCAGCAGAGTGGGCCACCGGAATAATTCACCCCTCCACTTT	CATSRVGHRNNSPLHF
TRBJ2-7	TRBV4-2	NA	NA	TGTGCCAGCAGCCAAAGCGGGCTTTCCTACGAGCAGTACTTC	CASSQSGLSYEQYF
TRBJ1-1	TRBV19	NA	NA	TGTGCCAGTAGCCTTGAAAGGGGCACTGAAGCTTTCTTT	CASSLERGTEAFF
TRBJ2-4	TRBV6-5	NA	TRBD1	TGTGCCAGCAGCGTGAACAGGGGGGCCAAAAACATTCAGTACTTC	CASSVNRGAKNIQYF
TRBJ1-1	TRBV6-5	NA	TRBD1	TGTGCCAGCACCCTCGGGACAGGGATAACTGAAGCTTTTTTT	CASTLGTGITEAFF